Listed here is a single T cell receptor (beta chain). The data belong to a study of blood T cell repertoires in COVID-19. About the study: Donors in the United States, Italy and Spain gave samples during acute or convalescent COVID-19.

Profiled with immunoSEQ multiplex PCR; TCRdb holds only in-frame clones, not every one. This sample has over 150,000 clones; roughly nine tenths occur once, and the top ten carry 0.55%. This receptor was identified in a man aged 45 to 65 with acute or convalescent COVID-19. The sequencing input was peripheral blood.

The CDR3 reads CASSIEGGRGTYNEQFF. CDR3 sequence (DNA): TGTGCCAGTAGTATAGAGGGGGGTCGGGGGACCTACAATGAGCAGTTCTTC. The chain joins TRBV19 to TRBJ2-1; D perhaps matches TRBD2 (6 bases). Germline V gene lookup returns CDR1 LNHDA and CDR2 SQIVND (reference sequence). The length of the CDR3 is 17 residues. Trimming removed 0 bases at V and 2 bases at J, with 14 bases between. Variable domain in full (rest from reference TRBV19 and TRBJ2-1): DGGITQSPKYLFRKEGQNVTLSCEQNLNHDAMYWYRQDPGQGLRLIYYSQIVNDFQKGDIAEGYSVSREKKESFPLTVTSAQKNPTAFYLCASSIEGGRGTYNEQFFGPGTRLTVL.